This T cell receptor beta chain stems from a study of blood T cell repertoires in COVID-19. As for the study in general: Sites across the United States, Italy and Spain contributed samples from acute and convalescent COVID-19. The cDNA or gDNA used as material had been derived from T cells, B-cell-depleted T cells, or PBMCs.

Using immunoSEQ multiplex PCR, the repertoire was profiled, and TCRdb retains in-frame clones only, with some absent. The repertoire has 300,000 to 350,000 clones, 90% of them found once; the top ten carry approximately 4.3%. The age range of participants was about 18 to 100 years, with residence in about 25 US areas. The trim removed 3 bases at V and 0 bases at J, leaving 4 bases unmatched. Germline lookup yields CDR1 MNHEY and CDR2 SMNVEV (reference sequence). This CDR3 contains 15 residues. V is TRBV27 and J is TRBJ2-7; 8 bases are a match to TRBD1. Sequenced sample: PBMCs or T cells enriched from blood (not recorded which). This clonotype was obtained from a woman aged 18-29 years with acute COVID-19. The CDR3 DNA sequence: TGTGCCAGCAGTTTGCGGCAGGGGGCCTCCTACGAGCAGTACTTC. Its protein is CASSLRQGASYEQYF.